The rows below give T cell receptor beta chains drawn from one sample of a study of beta chain features in type 1 diabetes. Clones were sequenced by immunoSEQ multiplex PCR, and TCRdb holds only the in-frame ones, with some missing. The repertoire holds about 900,000 clones, with about 17% as singletons. Sequenced sample: naive CD4+ T cells from blood. The receptors were sampled from a woman between 18 and 29 years old in good health. CDR3s include the opening cysteine and the closing phenylalanine or tryptophan.

V gene: TRBV5-1; CDR3 length: 17; J gene: TRBJ1-2; CDR3 protein: CASTHVPGQGANYGYTF
V gene: TRBV6-6; CDR3 length: 16; J gene: TRBJ2-7; CDR3 protein: CASSHRDRAGSYEQYF
V gene: TRBV5-6; CDR3 length: 13; J gene: TRBJ1-4; CDR3 protein: CASSLSGAEKLFF
V gene: TRBV7-2; CDR3 length: 15; J gene: TRBJ2-7; CDR3 protein: CASSFLPSSSYEQYF
V gene: TRBV2; CDR3 length: 15; J gene: TRBJ2-5; CDR3 protein: CASNQEAGVRETQYF
V gene: TRBV28; CDR3 length: 14; J gene: TRBJ1-1; CDR3 protein: CASSPPGLYTEAFF
V gene: TRBV28; CDR3 length: 13; J gene: TRBJ2-5; CDR3 protein: CASSVEADRTQYF
V gene: TRBV6-5; CDR3 length: 16; J gene: TRBJ2-3; CDR3 protein: CASSYSGPRGTDTQYF
V gene: TRBV21-1; CDR3 length: 10; J gene: TRBJ1-1; CDR3 protein: CASSNTEAFF
V gene: TRBV28; CDR3 length: 16; J gene: TRBJ2-1; CDR3 protein: CASSSSGYSSYNEQFF
V gene: TRBV28; CDR3 length: 14; J gene: TRBJ2-7; CDR3 protein: CASSETSADYEQYF
V gene: TRBV7-2; CDR3 length: 14; J gene: TRBJ2-7; CDR3 protein: CASSYQVSRYEQYF
V gene: TRBV6-5; CDR3 length: 14; J gene: TRBJ1-1; CDR3 protein: CASSYSYVDTEAFF
V gene: TRBV6-5; CDR3 length: 13; J gene: TRBJ1-5; CDR3 protein: CASKGLGNQPQHF
V gene: TRBV16; CDR3 length: 17; J gene: TRBJ1-5; CDR3 protein: CASSDDRGLDSNQPQHF
V gene: TRBV11-2; CDR3 length: 19; J gene: TRBJ2-7; CDR3 protein: CASSLTGQWINRKPHEQYF
V gene: TRBV7-8; CDR3 length: 15; J gene: TRBJ1-4; CDR3 protein: CASSFSRDRNEKLFF
V gene: TRBV27; CDR3 length: 14; J gene: TRBJ1-5; CDR3 protein: CASSNHGDRQPQHF
V gene: TRBV13; CDR3 length: 15; J gene: TRBJ2-1; CDR3 protein: CASSLRTGSYNEQFF
V gene: TRBV28; CDR3 length: 12; J gene: TRBJ1-2; CDR3 protein: CASSWAFFGYTF
V gene: TRBV11-2; CDR3 length: 18; J gene: TRBJ2-1; CDR3 protein: CASSLEFSTSGSYNEQFF
V gene: TRBV7-2; CDR3 length: 14; J gene: TRBJ1-5; CDR3 protein: CASSLGMGDQPQHF
V gene: TRBV7-9; CDR3 length: 15; J gene: TRBJ2-1; CDR3 protein: CASSLGAGLENEQFF
V gene: TRBV27; CDR3 length: 15; J gene: TRBJ1-1; CDR3 protein: CASSLSGTGNTEAFF
V gene: TRBV28; CDR3 length: 13; J gene: TRBJ1-4; CDR3 protein: CASRGWANEKLFF
V gene: TRBV9; CDR3 length: 15; J gene: TRBJ2-1; CDR3 protein: CASSAGLAGYNEQFF
V gene: TRBV13; CDR3 length: 14; J gene: TRBJ2-7; CDR3 protein: CASSSLGGRGEQYF
V gene: TRBV18; CDR3 length: 13; J gene: TRBJ2-5; CDR3 protein: CASSPPTRQTQYF
V gene: TRBV18; CDR3 length: 14; J gene: TRBJ2-1; CDR3 protein: CASSPDRSYNEQFF
V gene: TRBV7-2; CDR3 length: 13; J gene: TRBJ2-7; CDR3 protein: CASSSRGSYEQYF
V gene: TRBV11-2; CDR3 length: 14; J gene: TRBJ2-5; CDR3 protein: CASRSLRSRETQYF
V gene: TRBV5-1; CDR3 length: 14; J gene: TRBJ2-6; CDR3 protein: CASADISGANVLTF
V gene: TRBV2; CDR3 length: 12; J gene: TRBJ1-5; CDR3 protein: CASSGPGQGQHF
V gene: TRBV5-1; CDR3 length: 14; J gene: TRBJ2-3; CDR3 protein: CASSMRTGRDTQYF
V gene: TRBV7-2; CDR3 length: 14; J gene: TRBJ2-7; CDR3 protein: CASSLAESSYEQYF
V gene: TRBV18; CDR3 length: 14; J gene: TRBJ1-2; CDR3 protein: CASSPPAGNYGYTF
V gene: TRBV7-3; CDR3 length: 13; J gene: TRBJ2-7; CDR3 protein: CASSSGPTYEQYF
V gene: TRBV7-2; CDR3 length: 14; J gene: TRBJ2-1; CDR3 protein: CASSSGLAPNEQFF
V gene: TRBV9; CDR3 length: 18; J gene: TRBJ2-7; CDR3 protein: CASSVGDDLAGSTYEQYF
V gene: TRBV28; CDR3 length: 15; J gene: TRBJ2-3; CDR3 protein: CASRGTDDSTDTQYF
V gene: TRBV11-2; CDR3 length: 15; J gene: TRBJ2-2; CDR3 protein: CASSLGQGYTGELFF
V gene: TRBV2; CDR3 length: 16; J gene: TRBJ1-5; CDR3 protein: CASSEYGPFSNQPQHF
V gene: TRBV5-4; CDR3 length: 17; J gene: TRBJ2-1; CDR3 protein: CASSLGVGGRAGNEQFF
V gene: TRBV7-6; CDR3 length: 16; J gene: TRBJ2-2; CDR3 protein: CASSLVERLNTGELFF
V gene: TRBV7-2; CDR3 length: 12; J gene: TRBJ2-1; CDR3 protein: CASSYWYNEQFF
V gene: TRBV11-2; CDR3 length: 14; J gene: TRBJ2-7; CDR3 protein: CASTGTGGITEQYF
V gene: TRBV2; CDR3 length: 15; J gene: TRBJ1-5; CDR3 protein: CASSEGRGYNQPQHF
V gene: TRBV9; CDR3 length: 15; J gene: TRBJ2-3; CDR3 protein: CASSGQLGVGDTQYF
V gene: TRBV5-1; CDR3 length: 16; J gene: TRBJ2-2; CDR3 protein: CASSLTGTGNTGELFF
V gene: TRBV6-6; CDR3 length: 12; J gene: TRBJ2-1; CDR3 protein: CASSRPADEQFF
V gene: TRBV18; CDR3 length: 14; J gene: TRBJ1-1; CDR3 protein: CASSPGDMRPEAFF
V gene: TRBV23-1; CDR3 length: 19; J gene: TRBJ2-7; CDR3 protein: CASSLPIRAALLKSYEQYF